This T cell receptor beta chain is from a study of T cells in tuberculosis. Study as a whole: In South Africa, adults with active tuberculosis were compared with IGRA-negative and latently infected IGRA-positive adolescents. The study's findings and limits: Active tuberculosis cases were adults; controls were adolescents.

Profiled with immunoSEQ multiplex PCR; TCRdb holds only in-frame clones, not every one. The profile covers tens of thousands of clones, with 85% to 95% appearing a single time and about 2.4% taken by the ten largest. About this clone: Its matching antigen is unknown.

The V and J ends lost 1 base and 0 bases respectively, with 8 bases between them. The CDR3 totals 14 residues. The germline CDR1 and CDR2 sequences are GTSNPN and SVGIG (reference sequence). As to time point: new active TB diagnosis, blood taken before or within 7 days of starting treatment. HIV-seronegative South African adults aged 18 years or older had newly diagnosed active tuberculosis. Specimen: PBMCs, collected at tuberculosis diagnosis. The receptor's source is an adult with tuberculosis. The rearrangement joins TRBV30 to TRBJ2-3, with D maybe TRBD1 (6 bases). CDR3: CAWSGTGSTDTQYF. CDR3 DNA: TGTGCCTGGAGTGGTACAGGGAGCACAGATACGCAGTATTTT.